The rows below give T cell receptor beta chains drawn from one sample of a study of blood T cell repertoires in COVID-19. Libraries were prepared by immunoSEQ multiplex PCR; TCRdb keeps only in-frame clonotypes and omits some of them. This sample has about 220,000 clones, with 65% to 90% found just once. The sequenced sample consisted of peripheral blood. Receptor source: a man aged 50-60 years with active or convalescent COVID-19. CDR3s include the opening cysteine and the closing phenylalanine or tryptophan. Clone sizes are given selectively: once, few, many, or a class where the clone is expanded.

abundance: -; v_gene: TRBV5-1; CDR3aa: CASSLGQGASPLHF
abundance: -; v_gene: TRBV28; CDR3aa: CASRTITGLINSPLHF
abundance: -; v_gene: TRBV5-4; CDR3aa: CASSLVVAGQETQYF
abundance: -; v_gene: TRBV4-1; CDR3aa: CASSLLAGWTDTQYF
abundance: -; v_gene: TRBV19; CDR3aa: CASSIDSGGVLGNEQFF
abundance: -; v_gene: TRBV7-8; CDR3aa: CASSSGSSPRQETQYF
abundance: -; v_gene: TRBV19; CDR3aa: CAIGGTGGFQPQHF
abundance: -; v_gene: TRBV24-1; CDR3aa: CATSTSGSFNEQFF
abundance: -; v_gene: TRBV19; CDR3aa: CASTRTSATGEQFF
abundance: -; v_gene: TRBV7-9; CDR3aa: CASSFSLADNEQFF
abundance: -; v_gene: TRBV2; CDR3aa: CASSPGEGKAAQYF
abundance: -; v_gene: TRBV28; CDR3aa: CASSPGQGAYEQYF
abundance: -; v_gene: TRBV5-1; CDR3aa: CASSFGELAGGYTF
abundance: -; v_gene: TRBV5-1; CDR3aa: CASSTGTSGRAGANVLTF
abundance: -; v_gene: TRBV24-1; CDR3aa: CATSDPGRTNTDTQYF
abundance: -; v_gene: TRBV27; CDR3aa: CASRPMGGTEAFF
abundance: few; v_gene: TRBV19; CDR3aa: CASTPLAGYSTDTQYF
abundance: -; v_gene: TRBV7-9; CDR3aa: CASSSPPRGSYNEQFF
abundance: -; v_gene: TRBV11-2; CDR3aa: CASRRVTDTQYF
abundance: -; v_gene: TRBV7-3; CDR3aa: CASSSKGAGLGTDTQYF
abundance: -; v_gene: TRBV4-3; CDR3aa: CASSQGYRYTAYEQYF
abundance: -; v_gene: TRBV18; CDR3aa: CASSPSGGRTDTQYF
abundance: -; v_gene: TRBV27; CDR3aa: CASRSTGVNTEAFF
abundance: -; v_gene: TRBV3-1/TRBV3-2; CDR3aa: CASRLTGRGTEAFF
abundance: -; v_gene: TRBV7-6; CDR3aa: CASSLLGASDTQYF
abundance: -; v_gene: TRBV3-1/TRBV3-2; CDR3aa: CASSQRLAGGRYTQYF
abundance: -; v_gene: TRBV15; CDR3aa: CATSRDPDSEAFF
abundance: -; v_gene: TRBV28; CDR3aa: CASSLGGQGSTEAFF
abundance: -; v_gene: TRBV5-1; CDR3aa: CASSPDRTGYTF
abundance: -; v_gene: TRBV6-5; CDR3aa: CASSYAGTALSYEQYF
abundance: few; v_gene: TRBV4-2; CDR3aa: CASSQGAKGQVGQGAYEQYF
abundance: -; v_gene: TRBV7-8; CDR3aa: CASSLQGGGGNTIYF
abundance: -; v_gene: TRBV18; CDR3aa: CASSPRQGSPLHF
abundance: -; v_gene: TRBV5-5; CDR3aa: CASSSPGQEAEQYF
abundance: -; v_gene: TRBV5-1; CDR3aa: CASSLATGLNSPLHF
abundance: -; v_gene: TRBV5-1; CDR3aa: CASSRSSGAESPYEQYF
abundance: once; v_gene: TRBV19; CDR3aa: CASSIPRDRGGNQPQHF
abundance: once; v_gene: TRBV2; CDR3aa: CASSEARNSGANVLTF
abundance: -; v_gene: TRBV7-9; CDR3aa: CASSRTGNRDTQYF
abundance: once; v_gene: TRBV10-2; CDR3aa: CASSESPQAWEKLFF
abundance: -; v_gene: TRBV6-2/TRBV6-3; CDR3aa: CASSYEARTGDLYEQYF
abundance: -; v_gene: TRBV28; CDR3aa: CASFSPFSGGQPYEQYF
abundance: once; v_gene: TRBV28; CDR3aa: CATYSTISGALEQFF
abundance: -; v_gene: TRBV15; CDR3aa: CATSRDHEATPLHF
abundance: -; v_gene: TRBV4-3; CDR3aa: CASSPQDQGQGTPSF
abundance: -; v_gene: TRBV18; CDR3aa: CASSPGAGSYEQYF
abundance: -; v_gene: TRBV5-4; CDR3aa: CASSQDSNSPLHF
abundance: few; v_gene: TRBV19; CDR3aa: CASSIEGGRTPHEQFF
abundance: few; v_gene: TRBV10-1; CDR3aa: CASSDLAGAPYEQYF
abundance: -; v_gene: TRBV15; CDR3aa: CATSRVGQEVRGYTF
abundance: -; v_gene: TRBV5-1; CDR3aa: CASSLAPGGQGSNQPQHF
abundance: -; v_gene: TRBV4-3; CDR3aa: CASSQEPAGRTDTQYF
abundance: -; v_gene: TRBV6-5; CDR3aa: CASSTPNEKLFF
abundance: -; v_gene: TRBV5-5; CDR3aa: CASSLEGMNTEAFF
abundance: once; v_gene: TRBV7-2; CDR3aa: CASSFARGITNEKLFF
abundance: -; v_gene: TRBV7-2; CDR3aa: CASSFPGTANEQFF